The T cell receptor (beta chain) described here comes from a study of T cells in Graves' hyperthyroidism and ophthalmopathy. Whole-study results and caveats: It was a median around 6 months before onset that the model predicted ophthalmopathy.

This clonotype occurred many times. No antigen is known for it. There were TCR beta CDR3 regions amplified from RNA transcripts. A first-round RT-PCR of the TCR CDR3 used the HTBI primer set. TCRdb re-derived calls from the multiplex PCR reads in MiXCR, one entry per CDR3 protein. The table records 400,000 to 500,000 distinct CDR3 sequences, roughly 15% of them present only once. Trimming removed 3 bases at V and 7 bases at J, with 9 bases between. CDR3 length: 12 amino acids. 10 ml of fresh peripheral blood supplied the PBMCs. This receptor was taken from a man younger than 35 with Graves' ophthalmopathy. Sample: blood. This chain uses TRBV12-3 or TRBV12-4 with TRBJ1-2, with D unresolved. The CDR3 sequence: CASSFKPVGYTF. DNA of the CDR3: TGTGCCAGCAGTTTCAAACCGGTTGGCTACACCTTC.